The 3 T cell receptor beta chains below come from one sample, sequenced in a study of control samples from healthy donors and cancer patients. The method was immunoSEQ multiplex PCR; TCRdb's version includes in-frame clones alone and lacks a portion of them. The repertoire consists of approximately 94,000 clones, with approximately 90% occurring once and the leading ten covering about 1.3%. The sample was blood. The receptors originated from a woman aged 45 to 65 in good health.

The gene calls are TRBV3-1 (or the pseudogene TRBV3-2) and TRBJ1-1, with D tentatively TRBD1 (6 bases). The CDR3 extends over 13 amino acids. V lost 1 base and J 7 bases, leaving 10 bases between the germline ends. Germline assignment: CDR1 LGHDT and CDR2 YNNKEL (reference sequence). As DNA, the CDR3 is TGTGCCAGCAGCCAAGCAGGGGCTCGTGAAGCTTTCTTT. Amino acid sequence: CASSQAGAREAFF.

The chain has TRBV7-9 and TRBJ2-7; D unresolved. Trimming stripped 3 bases from V and 6 bases from J, with 9 bases between. Germline assignment: CDR1 SEHNR and CDR2 FQNEAQ (reference sequence). This CDR3 is built from 12 residues. As DNA, the CDR3 is TGTGCCAGCAGCTTTAATCCCCTCGAGCAGTACTTC. Its protein is CASSFNPLEQYF.

CDR3 nucleotides: TGTGCCAGCAGATCTGTCCAAGAGACCCAGTACTTC. Translated: CASRSVQETQYF. The chain carries TRBV5-8 and TRBJ2-5; unclear D gene. Trimming took off 5 bases at V and 1 base at J, with 6 bases between the two ends. Germline-derived CDR1 and CDR2 are SGHTS and YDEGEE. The CDR3 consists of 12 residues.